This T cell receptor beta chain was captured in a study of T cells after somatic rescue of genetic block (TCRdb year 2020). Notes on the research overall: The study assessed how robust, over the long term, a T-cell system was when the system had developed through somatic rescue of a genetic block in T-cell development.

This clone has just one count. What antigen it recognizes has not been identified. No base-level quality is on record; no much larger clone is a single base apart. Receptor libraries were prepared by the immunoSEQ multiplex PCR assay. TCRdb provides this immuneACCESS table in a form limited to in-frame rearrangements. Some clones are lacking; in checked studies, under half of them reflect an unresolved V gene, and why the rest are absent is not known. The sample contains about 110,000 clones, about 93% of them found a single time. 1.4% of the sample belongs to the ten largest clones. The CDR3 spans 15 residues, from the cysteine through the phenylalanine. Left in the record is the CDR3 DNA by itself, 45 bases read in frame from the first base. The junction shows trimming of 0 bases on V and 3 bases on J, plus 10 bases between the germline ends. The germline V gene (reference sequence) specifies SGHKS as CDR1 and YYEKEE as CDR2.

The TCR was taken from a woman under 30. The specimen sequenced was peripheral blood mononuclear cells (PBMCs). The chain couples TRBV5-5 to TRBJ1-5; perhaps TRBD1 is the D gene, with 5 bases matching. The DNA reads as follows: TGTGCCAGCAGCTTGGCCGACAGCTCCAATCAGCCCCAGCATTTT. The resulting protein is CASSLADSSNQPQHF. Reference TRBV5-5 and TRBJ1-5 genes cover what lies past the CDR3, so the full variable domain is DAGVTQSPTHLIKTRGQQVTLRCSPISGHKSVSWYQQVLGQGPQFIFQYYEKEERGRGNFPDRFSARQFPNYSSELNVNALLLGDSALYLCASSLADSSNQPQHFGDGTRLSIL.